One sample yielded the 3 T cell receptor beta chains listed below, sequenced in a study of T cells in Graves' hyperthyroidism and ophthalmopathy. Amplification yielded TCR beta CDR3 regions, with RNA transcripts as the source. Primed by the HTBI set, a first-round RT-PCR was run on the TCR CDR3. MiXCR was run by TCRdb on the multiplex PCR reads, yielding one entry per CDR3 protein. Found here are fewer than 40,000 distinct CDR3 sequences, 52% of them singletons; the top ten hold under 30%. Material for sequencing was blood. These TCRs come from a woman aged 40 to 50 with Graves' ophthalmopathy.

This clonotype appeared many times. The rearrangement joins TRBV12-3 or TRBV12-4 to TRBJ1-2, with 8 bases identical to TRBD1. CDR3 size: 13 residues. J lost 7 bases, V lost 10 bases, and 11 bases had no gene match. Here the CDR3 DNA reads TGTGCCACCCGTCGCCAGGGGGCTGTTGGCTACACCTTC. This gives the protein CATRRQGAVGYTF.

Notes on this clonotype: A much larger clone is a single base away; this may be a read error. CDR3 region: CASSSGLFDEQYF. CDR3 coding DNA: TGTGCCAGCAGTTCGGGCCTTTTTGACGAGCAGTACTTC. V usage is TRBV28 and J usage is TRBJ2-7; no firm D call. Germline V gives CDR1 MDHEN, CDR2 SYDVKM. Deletions cut 4 bases from V and 5 bases from J, with 12 bases between. The CDR3 has 13 residues.

The chain recombines TRBV7-2 with TRBJ1-6; TRBD1 is a possible D gene (5 bases). The length of the CDR3 is 14 residues. V was trimmed by 1 base and J by 7 bases, leaving 8 bases between them. Germline values: CDR1 SGHTA, CDR2 FQGNSA. CDR3 sequence (DNA): TGTGCCAGCAGCTTAGGACAGAGAAATTCACCCCTCCACTTT. This gives the protein CASSLGQRNSPLHF.